Presented here are 10 T cell receptor beta chains from one specimen sequenced in a study of regulatory T cells in long-lasting Graves disease. Noted time point: newly diagnosed GD, antithyroid drugs for less than 3 months. Isolated PBMC RNA provided the starting material for the TCR library. Building of the TCR beta libraries involved iRepertoire HTBI primers and Arm-PCR of CDR3 regions. TCRdb called the multiplex PCR reads again in MiXCR, with one record for every CDR3 protein. The table records more than 300,000 distinct CDR3 sequences, 15% to 20% of them present only once. These data are also associated with another study on T cells in Graves' hyperthyroidism and ophthalmopathy.

The sequencing used peripheral blood mononuclear cells (PBMCs), collected at new diagnosis, from a patient treated with antithyroid drugs. The receptors come from a woman in her late teens or twenties with Graves disease.

This clonotype has ten or more counts. V and J are TRBV30 and TRBJ2-5, with TRBD2 matching over 8 bases. This CDR3 is built from 13 residues. V shed 2 bases and J 5 bases; nucleotides not matched to a gene: 4. Germline loops: CDR1 GTSNPN, CDR2 SVGIG (reference sequence). The chain's CDR3 is CAWSPGTRETQYF. As DNA, the CDR3 is TGTGCCTGGAGTCCCGGGACTAGGGAGACCCAGTACTTC. Together with reference TRBV30 and TRBJ2-5, the CDR3 gives the full variable domain: SQTIHQWPATLVQPVGSPLSLECTVEGTSNPNLYWYRQAAGRGLQLLFYSVGIGQISSEVPQNLSASRPQDRQFILSSKKLLLSDSGFYLCAWSPGTRETQYFGPGTRLLVL.

This clonotype occurred many times. V and J are TRBV7-3 and TRBJ1-6; D might be TRBD1 (5 bases). V was cut by 0 bases and J by 7 bases, with 10 bases left in between. Germline V gene sequence: CDR1 SGHTA, CDR2 FQGTGA. This CDR3 region has 15 residues. The DNA for the CDR3 is TGTGCCAGCAGCTTAACATCCGGACAAAATTCACCCCTCCACTTT. Residues: CASSLTSGQNSPLHF.

The chain combines TRBV11-2 with TRBJ2-3; TRBD2 agrees at 7 bases. Germline assignment: CDR1 SGHAT and CDR2 FQNNGV. The V gene end was trimmed by 7 bases and the J gene end by 2 bases; junction bases not matched to a gene: 9. This CDR3 region has 15 residues. The CDR3 region is CASTGVGGTTDTQYF. CDR3 sequence (DNA): TGTGCCAGCACTGGGGTCGGGGGGACCACAGATACGCAGTATTTT.

This clonotype was counted many times. This chain links TRBV18 with TRBJ1-2; D uncertain. The CDR3 is made up of 13 amino acids. V dropped 6 bases and J dropped 4 bases, with 12 bases sitting between them. Germline lookup yields CDR1 KGHSH and CDR2 LQKENI. This CDR3 is CASSPARAYGYTF. CDR3 in DNA: TGTGCCAGCTCTCCTGCGCGTGCCTATGGCTACACCTTC.

This clonotype occurred many times. This chain connects TRBV20-1 to TRBJ2-7, with 10 bases identical to TRBD2. This CDR3 contains 13 residues. Per the germline V gene, CDR1 is DFQATT and CDR2 is SNEGSKA (reference sequence). The CDR3 here is CSPSGGHSYEQYF. The CDR3 DNA sequence: TGCAGCCCTAGCGGGGGCCACTCCTACGAGCAGTACTTC.

Concerning this clonotype: This may come from a read error, since a much larger clone is one base off. The V call is TRBV5-1, the J call TRBJ2-7; 7 bases agree with TRBD1. Germline CDR1 SGHRS, CDR2 YFSETQ. This CDR3 is 15 amino acids long. The CDR3 sequence is CASSYTTGETCEQYF. The CDR3 DNA reads TGTGCCAGCAGCTATACTACAGGGGAAACCTGCGAGCAGTACTTC. The full variable domain, rest sourced from reference TRBV5-1 and TRBJ2-7, is KAGVTQTPRYLIKTRGQQVTLSCSPISGHRSVSWYQQTPGQGLQFLFEYFSETQRNKGNFPGRFSGRQFSNSRSEMNVSTLELGDSALYLCASSYTTGETCEQYFGPGTRLTVT.

For this clonotype: It differs at one base from a far larger clone, so likely a read error. V and J are TRBV11-2 and TRBJ2-1, with 9 bases identical to TRBD2. The junction had 16 bases not matched to a gene; V was cut back by 0 bases and J by 10 bases. Germline CDR1 and CDR2: SGHAT and FQNNGV. The CDR3 is 18 amino acids. CDR3 in amino acids: CASSLEPFAGGPAYEQFF. In DNA, the CDR3 is TGTGCCAGCAGCTTAGAACCGTTTGCGGGAGGGCCGGCCTACGAGCAGTTCTTC. The full variable domain, rest sourced from reference TRBV11-2 and TRBJ2-1, is EAGVAQSPRYKIIEKRQSVAFWCNPISGHATLYWYQQILGQGPKLLIQFQNNGVVDDSQLPKDRFSAERLKGVDSTLKIQPAKLEDSAVYLCASSLEPFAGGPAYEQFFGPGTRLTVL.

The chain recombines TRBV3-1 with TRBJ2-1; D gene unclear. The CDR3 spans 14 residues. Trimming left V 6 bases short and J 8 bases short, with 17 bases between. Germline lookup yields CDR1 LGHDT and CDR2 YNNKEL (reference sequence). The CDR3 sequence is CASRLTHHRDEQFF. DNA for the CDR3: TGTGCCAGCAGACTGACCCACCATCGGGATGAGCAGTTCTTC.

This clonotype was seen repeatedly, ten times or more. V usage is TRBV7-2 and J usage is TRBJ2-3; the match to TRBD2 covers 8 bases. V was clipped by 5 bases and J by 4 bases; unmatched bases: 8. This CDR3 is 15 amino acids long. Germline assignment: CDR1 SGHTA and CDR2 FQGNSA. The DNA for the CDR3 is TGTGCCAGCAGCCCATTGGGACTAGGTGCAGATACGCAGTATTTT. Translation gives CASSPLGLGADTQYF.

This clonotype was found many times. The rearrangement joins TRBV7-9 to TRBJ1-1; D gene uncertain. This CDR3 comprises 13 residues. CDR1 and CDR2 from the germline V gene are SEHNR and FQNEAQ (reference sequence). Trimming left V 7 bases short and J 4 bases short, with 13 bases between. CDR3 coding DNA: TGTGCCAGCAACCAAAACCACGGCACTGAAGCTTTCTTT. It yields the protein CASNQNHGTEAFF.